This record concerns one TCR beta chain sequence. The primer mix had 60 Vbeta and 13 Jbeta primers. Assay: immunoSEQ multiplex PCR; the TCRdb copy retains only in-frame clones and omits some. The sample lists about 98,000 clones, about 76% seen once, with 7% to 10% in the top ten. The sample comes from a study of cytomegalovirus exposure and HLA in healthy donors. Trimming cost V 4 bases and J 0 bases, with 11 bases left between them. This CDR3 is built from 14 residues. Germline V gene sequence: CDR1 SGHDT, CDR2 YYEEEE. The chain has TRBV5-6 and TRBJ2-7, with D perhaps matching TRBD1 (5 bases). The sequencing sample was made of PBMCs. The sequence came from a human donor in good health. CDR3 sequence: CASSAGLSSYEQYF. CDR3 DNA sequence: TGTGCCAGCAGCGCAGGGCTGAGCTCCTACGAGCAGTACTTC.